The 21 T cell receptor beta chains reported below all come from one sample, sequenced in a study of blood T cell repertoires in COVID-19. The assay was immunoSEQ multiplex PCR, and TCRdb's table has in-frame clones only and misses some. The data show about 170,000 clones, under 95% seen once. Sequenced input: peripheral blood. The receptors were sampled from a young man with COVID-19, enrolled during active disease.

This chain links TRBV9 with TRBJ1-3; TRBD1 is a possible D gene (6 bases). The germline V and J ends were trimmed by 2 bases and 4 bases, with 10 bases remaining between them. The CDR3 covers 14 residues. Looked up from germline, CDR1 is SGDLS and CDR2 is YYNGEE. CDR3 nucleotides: TGTGCCAGCAGCGTGGGGGCAGGAGGAAACACCATATATTTT. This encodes CASSVGAGGNTIYF.

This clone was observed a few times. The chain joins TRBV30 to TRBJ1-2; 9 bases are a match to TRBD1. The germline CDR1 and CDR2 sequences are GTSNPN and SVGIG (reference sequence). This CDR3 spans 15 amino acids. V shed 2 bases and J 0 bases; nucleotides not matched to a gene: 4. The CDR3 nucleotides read TGTGCCTGGAGTCCCGACAGGGGGGCTAACTATGGCTACACCTTC. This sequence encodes CAWSPDRGANYGYTF.

CDR3 nucleotide sequence: TGTGCCAGCGGCCAGGGCATGAACACTGAAGCTTTCTTT. It yields the protein CASGQGMNTEAFF. This chain uses TRBV9 with TRBJ1-1; perhaps TRBD1 as D (5 bases). Germline V gene sequence: CDR1 SGDLS, CDR2 YYNGEE. The V and J ends lost 7 bases and 0 bases respectively, with 10 bases between them. This CDR3 has 13 amino acids. The full variable domain, completed using reference TRBV9 and TRBJ1-1, is DSGVTQTPKHLITATGQRVTLRCSPRSGDLSVYWYQQSLDQGLQFLIQYYNGEERAKGNILERFSAQQFPDLHSELNLSSLELGDSALYFCASGQGMNTEAFFGQGTRLTVV.

The DNA of the CDR3 is TGCGCCAGCAGCTGGGACAGGGGGCGAGCAGATACGCAGTATTTT. Amino acids: CASSWDRGRADTQYF. The genes are TRBV5-1 and TRBJ2-3, with 12 positions matching TRBD1. The trim removed 3 bases at V and 4 bases at J, leaving 3 bases unmatched. Germline V gene data show CDR1 as SGHRS and CDR2 as YFSETQ. The CDR3 has 15 amino acids.

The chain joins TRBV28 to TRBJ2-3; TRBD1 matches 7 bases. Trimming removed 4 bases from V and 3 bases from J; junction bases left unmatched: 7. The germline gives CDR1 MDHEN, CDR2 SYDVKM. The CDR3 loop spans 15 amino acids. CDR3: CASSSAGGRTDTQYF. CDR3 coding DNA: TGTGCCAGCAGTTCCGCAGGGGGAAGAACAGATACGCAGTATTTT.

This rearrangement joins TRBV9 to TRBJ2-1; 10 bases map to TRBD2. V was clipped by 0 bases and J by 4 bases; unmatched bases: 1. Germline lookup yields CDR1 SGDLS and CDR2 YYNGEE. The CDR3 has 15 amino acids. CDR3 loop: CASSVGLAGYNEQFF. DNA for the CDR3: TGTGCCAGCAGCGTAGGACTAGCGGGTTACAATGAGCAGTTCTTC.

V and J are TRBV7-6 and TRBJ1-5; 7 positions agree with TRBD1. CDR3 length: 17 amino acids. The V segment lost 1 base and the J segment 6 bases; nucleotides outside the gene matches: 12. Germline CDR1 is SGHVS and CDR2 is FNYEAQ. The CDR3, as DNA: TGTGCCAGCAGCTTAGGCCCTGCAGGGGGTGGAGGTCAGCCCCAGCATTTT. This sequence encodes CASSLGPAGGGGQPQHF. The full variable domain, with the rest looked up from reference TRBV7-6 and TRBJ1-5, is GAGVSQSPRYKVTKRGQDVALRCDPISGHVSLYWYRQALGQGPEFLTYFNYEAQQDKSGLPNDRFSAERPEGSISTLTIQRTEQRDSAMYRCASSLGPAGGGGQPQHFGDGTRLSIL.

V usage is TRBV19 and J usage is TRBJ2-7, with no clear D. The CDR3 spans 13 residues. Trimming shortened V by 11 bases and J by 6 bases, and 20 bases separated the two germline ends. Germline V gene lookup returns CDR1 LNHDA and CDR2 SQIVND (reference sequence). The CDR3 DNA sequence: TGTGCCTCCTCGGGTCTCCTCTCTTCCGAGCAGTACTTC. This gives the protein CASSGLLSSEQYF.

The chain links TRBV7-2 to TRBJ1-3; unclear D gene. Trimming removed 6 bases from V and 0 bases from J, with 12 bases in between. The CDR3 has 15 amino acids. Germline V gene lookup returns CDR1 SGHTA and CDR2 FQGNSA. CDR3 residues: CASRQDPGSGNTIYF. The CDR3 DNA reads TGTGCCAGCAGACAAGACCCGGGCTCTGGAAACACCATATATTTT.

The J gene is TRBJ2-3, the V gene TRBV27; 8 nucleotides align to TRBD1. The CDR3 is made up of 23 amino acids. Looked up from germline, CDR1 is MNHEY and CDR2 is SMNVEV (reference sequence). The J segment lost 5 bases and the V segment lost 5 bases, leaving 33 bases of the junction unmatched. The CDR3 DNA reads TGTGCCAGCAGTCCATACGGACAGGGCCCTATCACACACAGGAGAGGGTTAGGAGATACGCAGTATTTT. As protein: CASSPYGQGPITHRRGLGDTQYF.

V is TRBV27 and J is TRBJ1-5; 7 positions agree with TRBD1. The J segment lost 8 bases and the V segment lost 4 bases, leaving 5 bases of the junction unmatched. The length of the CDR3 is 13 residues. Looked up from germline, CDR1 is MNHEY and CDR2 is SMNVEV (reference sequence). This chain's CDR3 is CASSSQGVEPQHF. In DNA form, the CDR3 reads TGTGCCAGCAGTTCCCAGGGGGTCGAGCCCCAGCATTTT.

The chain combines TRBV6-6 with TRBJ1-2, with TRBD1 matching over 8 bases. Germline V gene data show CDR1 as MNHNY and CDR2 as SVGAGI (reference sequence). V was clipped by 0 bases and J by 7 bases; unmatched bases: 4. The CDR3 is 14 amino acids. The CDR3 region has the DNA TGTGCCAGCAGTTACTCCCAGGGGGCGGGTGGCTACACCTTC. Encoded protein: CASSYSQGAGGYTF.

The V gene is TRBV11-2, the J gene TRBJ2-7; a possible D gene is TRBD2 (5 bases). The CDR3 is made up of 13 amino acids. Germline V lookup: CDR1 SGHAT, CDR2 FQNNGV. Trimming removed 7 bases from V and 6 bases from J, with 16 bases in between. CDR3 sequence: CASTFGIVSEQYF. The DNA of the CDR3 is TGTGCCAGCACCTTCGGGATAGTGTCCGAGCAGTACTTC.

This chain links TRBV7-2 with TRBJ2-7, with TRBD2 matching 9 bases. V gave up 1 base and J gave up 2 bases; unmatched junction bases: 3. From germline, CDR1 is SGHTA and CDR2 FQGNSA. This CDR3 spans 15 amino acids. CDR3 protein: CASSLGTSATYEQYF. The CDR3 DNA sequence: TGTGCCAGCAGCTTAGGGACTAGCGCAACCTACGAGCAGTACTTC.

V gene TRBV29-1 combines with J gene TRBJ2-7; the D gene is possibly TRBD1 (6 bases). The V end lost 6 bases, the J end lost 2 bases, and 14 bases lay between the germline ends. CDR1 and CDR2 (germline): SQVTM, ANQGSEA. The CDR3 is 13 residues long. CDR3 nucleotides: TGCAGCGTGAAGACAGGACAAACCTACGAGCAGTACTTC. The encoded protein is CSVKTGQTYEQYF.

The CDR3 DNA sequence: TGTGCCCCCGGCGGACAGACAGATACGCAGTATTTT. Amino acids: CAPGGQTDTQYF. The chain links TRBV24-1 to TRBJ2-3, with D perhaps TRBD1 (6 bases). Germline CDR1 and CDR2: KGHDR and SFDVKD. V shed 12 bases and J shed 3 bases, with 12 bases lying between them. This CDR3 has 12 amino acids.

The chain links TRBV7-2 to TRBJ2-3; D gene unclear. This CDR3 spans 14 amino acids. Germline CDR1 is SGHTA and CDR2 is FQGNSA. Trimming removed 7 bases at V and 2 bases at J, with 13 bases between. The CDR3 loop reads CASNLGRNTDTQYF. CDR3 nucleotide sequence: TGTGCCAGCAATTTGGGCCGGAACACAGATACGCAGTATTTT.

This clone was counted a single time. CDR3 nucleotides: TGCGCCAGCAGCTTGGGCCCCGGGACAGGGTACGAGCAGTACTTC. This encodes CASSLGPGTGYEQYF. The chain recombines TRBV5-1 with TRBJ2-7; TRBD1 agrees at 9 bases. CDR1 is SGHRS and CDR2 is YFSETQ in the germline V gene. With 0 bases clipped from V and 4 bases from J, the junction kept 5 bases outside the gene matches. This CDR3 is 15 amino acids long.

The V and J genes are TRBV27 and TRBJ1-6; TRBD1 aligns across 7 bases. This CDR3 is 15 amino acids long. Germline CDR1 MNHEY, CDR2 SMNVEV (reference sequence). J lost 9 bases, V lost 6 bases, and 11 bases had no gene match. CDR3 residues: CASRKTGSFSSPLHF. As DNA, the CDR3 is TGTGCCAGCAGGAAGACAGGGTCTTTTAGTTCACCCCTCCACTTT.

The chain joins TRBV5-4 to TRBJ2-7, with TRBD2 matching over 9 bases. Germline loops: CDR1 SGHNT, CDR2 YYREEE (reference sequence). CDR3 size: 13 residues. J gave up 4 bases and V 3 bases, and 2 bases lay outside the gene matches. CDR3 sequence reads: CASSSREGYEQYF. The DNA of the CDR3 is TGTGCCAGCAGCTCGCGGGAGGGGTACGAGCAGTACTTC. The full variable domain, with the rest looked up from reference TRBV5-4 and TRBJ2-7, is ETGVTQSPTHLIKTRGQQVTLRCSSQSGHNTVSWYQQALGQGPQFIFQYYREEENGRGNFPPRFSGLQFPNYSSELNVNALELDDSALYLCASSSREGYEQYFGPGTRLTVT.

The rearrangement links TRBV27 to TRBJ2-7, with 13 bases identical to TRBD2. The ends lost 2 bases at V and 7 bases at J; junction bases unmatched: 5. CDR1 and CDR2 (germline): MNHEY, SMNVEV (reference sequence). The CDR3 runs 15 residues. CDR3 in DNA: TGTGCCAGCAGTTTAGGACTAGCGGGAGTGCGGGAGCAGTACTTC. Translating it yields CASSLGLAGVREQYF.